The next 9 T cell receptor beta chains were all read from a single sample in a study of T-cell memory formation after mild COVID-19. A single record per CDR3 protein comes from TCRdb applying MiXCR to the 5' RACE reads. The sample records about 39,000 distinct CDR3 sequences, 5.5% to 7% being singletons. Material for sequencing was PBMCs or a T cell subset sorted from them (not recorded which). The source of these receptors is an adult who had mild COVID-19 (a few samples of this study predate the infection). Cell type and time point are not known.

This clonotype was recorded a few times. V usage is TRBV12-3 or TRBV12-4 and J usage is TRBJ1-3; D is ambiguous. V was trimmed by 3 bases and J by 2 bases, leaving 8 bases between them. The CDR3 covers 14 residues. The CDR3, as DNA: TGTGCCAGCAGTTTTTTCGGGGCTGGAAACACCATATATTTT. Its translation: CASSFFGAGNTIYF.

The chain couples TRBV4-1 to TRBJ2-7, with a tentative D call TRBD2 (5 bases). Germline CDR1 and CDR2: MGHRA and YSYEKL. V lost 5 bases and J lost 2, with 19 bases in between. CDR3 size: 16 residues. CDR3 sequence reads: CASSARPARATYEQYF. CDR3 coding DNA: TGCGCCAGCAGCGCCCGCCCCGCGCGGGCAACCTACGAGCAGTACTTC.

The J gene is TRBJ1-1, the V gene TRBV20-1; D is unresolved. The CDR3 runs to 14 residues. Deletions cut 5 bases from V and 5 bases from J, with 18 bases between. Germline V CDR1 and CDR2: DFQATT, SNEGSKA (reference sequence). This CDR3 is CSAGVLREATEAFF. CDR3 nucleotides: TGCAGTGCTGGAGTCCTCCGGGAGGCGACTGAAGCTTTCTTT.

This clonotype was seen a handful of times. The chain recombines TRBV20-1 with TRBJ2-3, with 10 bases identical to TRBD2. Trimming took 4 bases from V and 3 from J; bases not matched to a gene: 16. Per germline, CDR1 DFQATT and CDR2 SNEGSKA (reference sequence). The CDR3 spans 18 residues. This chain's CDR3 is CSAKAYLKRGGPTDTQYF. As DNA, the CDR3 is TGCAGTGCTAAGGCCTACCTTAAGCGGGGGGGACCAACAGATACGCAGTATTTT.

CDR3 sequence: CAIRSRAGTESYEQYF. The CDR3, as DNA: TGTGCCATCCGGTCAAGAGCCGGGACAGAAAGCTACGAGCAGTACTTC. This chain links TRBV10-3 with TRBJ2-7, with TRBD1 matching 7 bases. This CDR3 spans 16 amino acids. After removal of 8 bases from V and 3 bases from J, the junction contained 16 bases not matched to a gene. CDR1 and CDR2 (germline): ENHRY, SYGVKD.

In this sample, this clonotype turned up many times. The CDR3 DNA follows: TGTGCCAGCAGCATCAGTTCGGGACACGATTTGGTGATGGCGACCCAGTACTTC. This codes for CASSISSGHDLVMATQYF. The rearrangement joins TRBV5-6 to TRBJ2-5, with D tentatively TRBD1 (6 bases). Germline V gene sequence: CDR1 SGHDT, CDR2 YYEEEE. The CDR3 extends over 18 amino acids. Trimming pared 4 bases from V and 7 bases from J, leaving 29 bases between.

This clonotype was detected many times. The gene calls are TRBV5-4 and TRBJ2-3; D is unresolved. V was trimmed by 3 bases and J by 5 bases, leaving 4 bases between them. The CDR3 contains 11 residues. Germline V lookup: CDR1 SGHNT, CDR2 YYREEE (reference sequence). The DNA for the CDR3 is TGTGCCAGCAGCTACAAAGATACGCAGTATTTT. It translates to CASSYKDTQYF.

V and J are TRBV27 and TRBJ1-6; D not certain. This CDR3 contains 15 residues. CDR1 is MNHEY and CDR2 is SMNVEV in the germline V gene (reference sequence). V lost 4 bases, J lost 5 bases, and 12 bases lay in between. The CDR3 bases are TGTGCCAGCAGTTCCCGGGGTATCCATAATTCACCCCTCCACTTT. This sequence encodes CASSSRGIHNSPLHF.

The gene calls are TRBV11-3 and TRBJ2-3; 9 bases line up with TRBD1. CDR3 length equals 14 residues. CDR1 is SGHNT and CDR2 is YENEEA in the germline V gene. The J segment lost 6 bases and the V segment lost 6 bases, leaving 7 bases of the junction unmatched. The CDR3 spells CASRPGQGSDTQYF. DNA of the CDR3: TGTGCCAGCAGGCCGGGACAGGGATCGGATACGCAGTATTTT.